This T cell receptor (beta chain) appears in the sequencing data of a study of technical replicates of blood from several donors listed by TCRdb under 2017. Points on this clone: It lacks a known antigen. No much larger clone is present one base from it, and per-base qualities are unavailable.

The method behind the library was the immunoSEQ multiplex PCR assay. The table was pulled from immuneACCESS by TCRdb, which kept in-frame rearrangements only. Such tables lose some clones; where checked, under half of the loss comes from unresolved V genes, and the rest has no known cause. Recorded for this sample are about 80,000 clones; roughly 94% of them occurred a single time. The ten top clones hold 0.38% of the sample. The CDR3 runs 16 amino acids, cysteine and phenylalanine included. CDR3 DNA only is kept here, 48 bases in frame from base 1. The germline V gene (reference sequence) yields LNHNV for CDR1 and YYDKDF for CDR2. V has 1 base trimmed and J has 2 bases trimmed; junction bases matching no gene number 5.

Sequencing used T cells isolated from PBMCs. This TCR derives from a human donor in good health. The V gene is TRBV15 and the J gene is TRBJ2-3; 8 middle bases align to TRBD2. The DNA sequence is TGTGCCACCAGCAGAGGGCTAGCGGGCCTCACAGATACGCAGTATTTT. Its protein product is CATSRGLAGLTDTQYF. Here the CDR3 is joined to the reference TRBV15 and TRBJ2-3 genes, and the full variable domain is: DAMVIQNPRYQVTQFGKPVTLSCSQTLNHNVMYWYQQKSSQAPKLLFHYYDKDFNNEADTPDNFQSRRPNTSFCFLDIRSPGLGDTAMYLCATSRGLAGLTDTQYFGPGTRLTVL.